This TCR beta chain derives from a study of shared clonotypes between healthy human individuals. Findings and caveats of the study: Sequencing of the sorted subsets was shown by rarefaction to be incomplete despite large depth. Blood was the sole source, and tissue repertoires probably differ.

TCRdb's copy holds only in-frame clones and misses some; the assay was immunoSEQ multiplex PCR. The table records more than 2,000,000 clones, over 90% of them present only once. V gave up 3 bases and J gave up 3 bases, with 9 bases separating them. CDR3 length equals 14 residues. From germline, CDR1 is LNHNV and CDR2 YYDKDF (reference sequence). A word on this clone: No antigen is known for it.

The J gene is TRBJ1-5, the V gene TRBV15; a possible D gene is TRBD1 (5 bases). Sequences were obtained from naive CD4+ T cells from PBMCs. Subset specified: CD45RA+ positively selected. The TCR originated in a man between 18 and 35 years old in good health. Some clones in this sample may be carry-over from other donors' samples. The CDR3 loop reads CATSSSRDNQPQHF. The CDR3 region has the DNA TGTGCCACCAGCAGTTCCAGGGACAATCAGCCCCAGCATTTT.